These 14 T cell receptor beta chains originate from one sample sequenced in a study of shared clonotypes between healthy human individuals. TCRdb keeps only in-frame clones here, not all; method: immunoSEQ multiplex PCR. The sample lists about 1 million clones; roughly 75% were seen once. The material sequenced was memory CD4+ T cells sorted from blood. Documented subset: CD45RA-negative fraction. The receptors were sampled from a man aged 18 to 29 in good health.

The chain links TRBV4-2 to TRBJ2-1, with D perhaps given as TRBD1 or TRBD2 (7 bases each). The CDR3 contains 16 residues. The germline V gene encodes CDR1 LGHNA and CDR2 YNFKEQ. V was cut by 4 bases and J by 7 bases, with 20 bases left in between. CDR3 region: CASSPKGAGVRNEQFF. CDR3 bases: TGTGCCAGCAGCCCGAAGGGGGCGGGAGTACGGAATGAGCAGTTCTTC.

The J gene is TRBJ1-2, the V gene TRBV28; 7 nucleotides match TRBD1. Unmatched junction bases numbered 8, after V lost 4 bases and J lost 0 bases. Germline CDR1 reads MDHEN; CDR2 reads SYDVKM. The CDR3 runs 16 residues. The CDR3 DNA follows: TGTGCCAGCAGTTCTGCGTCCGGACAGGCTAACTATGGCTACACCTTC. This codes for CASSSASGQANYGYTF.

The rearrangement links TRBV11-2 to TRBJ2-5; D gene uncertain. Looked up from germline, CDR1 is SGHAT and CDR2 is FQNNGV. CDR3 length equals 13 residues. Deletions cut 3 bases from V and 4 bases from J, with 9 bases between. CDR3: CASSFVRSETQYF. Here the CDR3 DNA reads TGTGCCAGCAGCTTTGTTCGATCAGAGACCCAGTACTTC.

The CDR3 loop is CASSLATDFTETQYF. The CDR3 nucleotides are TGTGCCAGCAGCTTAGCGACTGATTTCACAGAGACCCAGTACTTC. The chain employs TRBV11-3 and TRBJ2-5, with D hard to call. There are 15 residues in the CDR3. Germline V gene lookup returns CDR1 SGHNT and CDR2 YENEEA. V lost 1 base, J lost 4 bases, and 13 bases lay in between.

CDR3 in DNA: TGTGCCAGCAGCTTAGGTGCGCCCTATGGCTACACCTTC. Protein sequence: CASSLGAPYGYTF. V gene TRBV7-2 combines with J gene TRBJ1-2, with D hard to call. This CDR3 spans 13 amino acids. The germline V gene has CDR1 SGHTA and CDR2 FQGNSA. Trimming took 1 base from V and 4 from J, leaving 7 bases between them.

The chain has TRBV28 and TRBJ1-1; D is unclear. CDR3 length: 14 residues. V lost 5 bases to trimming and J lost 6 bases, with 16 bases between them. Per germline, CDR1 MDHEN and CDR2 SYDVKM. CDR3: CASSMRRLGAEAFF. CDR3 in DNA: TGTGCCAGCAGTATGCGGAGACTTGGAGCTGAAGCTTTCTTT.

This clone was observed once. The junction differs from germline at one of its ends, possibly a read error. This chain connects TRBV7-7 to TRBJ2-5; tentatively, D is TRBD1 (5 bases). The CDR3 consists of 13 residues. Germline values: CDR1 SSHAT, CDR2 FNYEAQ (reference sequence). CDR3 nucleotides: TGTGCTAGCAGCAACCATGGGGCAGAGACCCAGTACTTC. Its protein is CASSNHGAETQYF.

This clone was recorded a few times. At the DNA level, this CDR3 is encoded by other sequences in the same sample as well. The rearrangement joins TRBV7-9 to TRBJ1-2; D is unresolved. Per germline, CDR1 SEHNR and CDR2 FQNEAQ (reference sequence). The CDR3 is 12 residues long. V lost 4 bases and J 3 bases, leaving 6 bases between the germline ends. The CDR3 DNA reads TGTGCCAGCAGCTCAACAGACTATGGCTACACCTTC. Amino acids: CASSSTDYGYTF.

This chain links TRBV27 with TRBJ2-1; 9 positions match TRBD2. The CDR3 runs to 17 residues. J gave up 0 bases and V 1 base, and 4 bases lay outside the gene matches. Per germline, CDR1 MNHEY and CDR2 SMNVEV (reference sequence). The CDR3 DNA sequence: TGTGCCAGCAGTTTATTCGGGACTAGCTCCTCCTACAATGAGCAGTTCTTC. Residues: CASSLFGTSSSYNEQFF.

This clone was found once. This sequence joins TRBV27 and TRBJ2-7; a weak D match, TRBD1 (5 bases). This CDR3 comprises 13 residues. V dropped 2 bases and J dropped 12 bases, with 17 bases sitting between them. CDR1 and CDR2 from the germline V gene are MNHEY and SMNVEV (reference sequence). CDR3 residues: CASSLNQRQGPYF. In DNA, the CDR3 is TGTGCCAGCAGTTTAAACCAGAGGCAGGGCCCGTACTTC.

The V and J genes are TRBV6-5 and TRBJ2-2; 9 nucleotides agree with TRBD1. J gave up 7 bases and V 4 bases, and 4 bases lay outside the gene matches. The CDR3 is 14 amino acids. Germline V gene data show CDR1 as MNHEY and CDR2 as SVGAGI. CDR3 bases: TGTGCCAGCAGTTGGGACAGGGAGTACGGGGAGCTGTTTTTT. Encoded protein: CASSWDREYGELFF.

The chain recombines TRBV19 with TRBJ1-2; D perhaps matches TRBD1 (5 bases). Germline values: CDR1 LNHDA, CDR2 SQIVND (reference sequence). The V gene lost 6 bases and the J gene lost 2 bases, with 16 bases spanning the gap. CDR3 length: 15 amino acids. The CDR3 here is CASSSVGATNYGYTF. The CDR3 DNA follows: TGTGCCAGTAGCTCCGTCGGGGCGACGAACTATGGCTACACCTTC.

V and J are TRBV10-2 and TRBJ1-5, with D perhaps TRBD1 (5 bases). CDR3 length equals 16 residues. Deletions cut 3 bases from V and 7 bases from J, with 19 bases between. Germline V gene sequence: CDR1 WSHSY, CDR2 SAAADI. CDR3 residues: CASSDFKGKRGQPQHF. Written as DNA, the CDR3 is TGCGCCAGCAGTGATTTCAAGGGGAAGAGGGGACAGCCCCAGCATTTT.

V gene TRBV7-9 combines with J gene TRBJ2-1; either TRBD1 or TRBD2 may supply D (5 bases each). This CDR3 is built from 13 residues. Germline values: CDR1 SEHNR, CDR2 FQNEAQ (reference sequence). V was clipped by 5 bases and J by 6 bases, with 11 bases between them. This CDR3 reads CASSPGTFNEQFF. The CDR3 coding sequence is TGTGCCAGCAGCCCCGGGACCTTCAATGAGCAGTTCTTC. Supplemented by reference TRBV7-9 and TRBJ2-1, the full variable domain reads DTGVSQNPRHKITKRGQNVTFRCDPISEHNRLYWYRQTLGQGPEFLTYFQNEAQLEKSRLLSDRFSAERPKGSFSTLEIQRTEQGDSAMYLCASSPGTFNEQFFGPGTRLTVL.